The 32 T cell receptor beta chains below were found in one sample sequenced in a study of CD8+CD57+ T cells in acquired aplastic anemia (dated 2018 in TCRdb). Patients chosen for sequencing had shown expansion of CD8+CD57+ cells by flow cytometry. The sequencer was an Illumina HiSeq 2000. Profiling of TCR beta VDJ combinations and CDR3 sequences used genomic DNA as the template. TCRdb redid the processing of the public reads, applying fastp at Q25 and MiXCR, and retained in-frame beta chains. Rows with a matching CDR3 protein are joined into one entry that keeps the most common DNA and genes. The sample table holds 210,000 or so distinct CDR3 sequences, of which approximately 51% were seen once. The top ten hold nearly 20% of the sample. Sequencing used sorted CD4+, CD8+, or CD8+CD57+ T cells (not recorded which) from PBMCs. The receptor set was obtained from a human donor with aplastic anemia.

This clonotype has just a few counts. CDR3 DNA: TGTGCCAGCAGCCGAGGTTCAGATACGCAGTATTTT. As protein: CASSRGSDTQYF. The chain couples TRBV14 to TRBJ2-3, with D unresolved. Trimming removed 4 bases from V and 4 bases from J, with 6 bases in between. Germline CDR1 is SGHDN and CDR2 is FVKESK. The CDR3 is 12 residues long.

The rearrangement links TRBV30 to TRBJ2-1; possibly TRBD1 for D (6 bases). Between the trimmed V and J ends, which lost 0 bases and 9 bases, there was a span of 15 bases. The CDR3 extends over 14 amino acids. Germline V gene lookup returns CDR1 GTSNPN and CDR2 SVGIG (reference sequence). CDR3 in amino acids: CAWSVRTGNAEQFF. The CDR3 nucleotides are TGTGCCTGGAGTGTACGAACAGGGAACGCTGAGCAGTTCTTC.

A single count supports this clonotype. The chain couples TRBV5-6 to TRBJ1-4; tentative D call: TRBD1 (5 bases). This CDR3 region has 13 residues. Trimming stripped 1 base from V and 5 bases from J, with 6 bases between. Germline values: CDR1 SGHDT, CDR2 YYEEEE. CDR3 coding DNA: TGTGCCAGCAGCTTGAAGGGGAATGAAAAACTGTTTTTT. It encodes CASSLKGNEKLFF.

The chain couples TRBV10-3 to TRBJ1-2; D perhaps matches TRBD1 (5 bases). Deletions cut 4 bases from V and 4 bases from J, with 10 bases between. The germline gives CDR1 ENHRY, CDR2 SYGVKD. CDR3 length equals 13 residues. Written as DNA, the CDR3 is TGTGCCATCAGTGGCGGGGCCGCCTATGGCTACACCTTC. Its protein product is CAISGGAAYGYTF.

V is TRBV6-6 and J is TRBJ2-6, with unresolved D. The CDR3 is 12 amino acids. V was cut by 6 bases and J by 14 bases, with 14 bases left in between. From germline, CDR1 is MNHNY and CDR2 SVGAGI (reference sequence). This chain's CDR3 is CASRESPELLTF. DNA for the CDR3: TGTGCCAGCAGGGAAAGCCCAGAGCTCCTGACTTTC.

The chain has TRBV7-9 and TRBJ1-6; D remains unclear. Trimming pared 5 bases from V and 9 bases from J, leaving 14 bases between. In germline, CDR1 is SEHNR, CDR2 FQNEAQ (reference sequence). The CDR3 covers 14 residues. CDR3 sequence reads: CASSPVGAISPLHF. The CDR3 DNA is TGTGCCAGCAGCCCCGTGGGAGCTATTTCACCCCTCCACTTT.

This clonotype was recorded many times. This chain joins TRBV5-1 and TRBJ2-2; no definite D call. Germline-derived CDR1 and CDR2 are SGHRS and YFSETQ. The CDR3 loop spans 14 amino acids. Trimming removed 1 base at V and 2 bases at J, with 6 bases between. The DNA of the CDR3 is TGCGCCAGCAGCTTGACTACAAACACCGGGGAGCTGTTTTTT. Its translation is CASSLTTNTGELFF.

As regards this clonotype: Since no conserved phenylalanine or tryptophan closes the CDR3, a read error is the likely cause. The genes are TRBV2 and TRBJ1-5, with TRBD1 as a possible D gene (6 bases). Germline CDR1 SNHLY, CDR2 FYNNEI. The CDR3 runs 15 residues. V was pared by 2 bases and J by 5 bases, with 13 bases between. The CDR3 nucleotides read TGTGCCAGCAGTGAAAGGGGGTCCTCTCATCAGCCCCAGCATTCT. This translates into CASSERGSSHQPQHS.

The chain uses TRBV2 and TRBJ1-2; 11 positions agree with TRBD1. Germline V CDR1 and CDR2: SNHLY, FYNNEI. CDR3 length equals 13 residues. Unmatched junction bases numbered 4, after V lost 6 bases and J lost 7 bases. The CDR3 DNA reads as TGTGCCAGCAGACCCGGACAGGGGGCTGGCTACACCTTC. As protein: CASRPGQGAGYTF.

This rearrangement joins TRBV9 to TRBJ2-7, with TRBD2 matching 7 bases. CDR1 is SGDLS, CDR2 YYNGEE, per germline. CDR3 size: 14 residues. V was clipped by 2 bases and J by 0 bases; unmatched bases: 2. The CDR3 here is CASSVGTNSYEQYF. The CDR3, as DNA: TGTGCCAGCAGCGTGGGGACTAACTCCTACGAGCAGTACTTC.

V usage is TRBV15 and J usage is TRBJ2-7; possible D gene TRBD2, 6 bases. With 0 bases removed from V and 3 bases from J, the gap between germline ends came to 9 bases. This CDR3 has 14 amino acids. Germline V CDR1 and CDR2: LNHNV, YYDKDF (reference sequence). The CDR3 protein is CATSRDVEGYEQYF. For the CDR3, the DNA is TGTGCCACCAGCAGAGACGTGGAGGGCTACGAGCAGTACTTC.

This chain uses TRBV25-1 with TRBJ2-3, with 9 bases aligning to TRBD1. The germline V gene encodes CDR1 MGHDK and CDR2 SYGVNS. The CDR3 is made up of 16 amino acids. The ends lost 6 bases at V and 3 bases at J; junction bases unmatched: 10. CDR3 protein: CASSRRDRVLTDTQYF. The CDR3 DNA follows: TGTGCCAGCAGCCGCCGGGACAGGGTTTTAACAGATACGCAGTATTTT. The full variable domain, completed using reference TRBV25-1 and TRBJ2-3, is EADIYQTPRYLVIGTGKKITLECSQTMGHDKMYWYQQDPGMELHLIHYSYGVNSTEKGDLSSESTVSRIRTEHFPLTLESARPSHTSQYLCASSRRDRVLTDTQYFGPGTRLTVL.

V and J are TRBV29-1 and TRBJ2-5, with a tentative D call TRBD2 (6 bases). The J call may be faulty, since TRBJ2-7 better matches the DNA end. The CDR3 runs 13 residues. Germline CDR1 is SQVTM and CDR2 is ANQGSEA. The CDR3 nucleotides are TGCAGCGTTGGCCGCGGCGGGACCTACGAGCAGTACTTC. Translation gives CSVGRGGTYEQYF.

About this clonotype: At one boundary the junction diverges from the germline segment, which might be a read error. The chain combines TRBV20-1 with TRBJ1-6; D possibly corresponds to TRBD1 (5 bases). The CDR3 spans 11 residues. In germline, CDR1 is DFQATT, CDR2 SNEGSKA (reference sequence). The CDR3 reads CSALSPSGPIF. In nucleotides, the CDR3 is TGCAGTGCTCTAAGTCCCTCGGGACCCATCTTT.

Worth noting for this clonotype: Since a much larger clone is just one base distant, this may be a read error. The CDR3 coding sequence is TGCGCCAGCAGCCAAGAGGGGGGCATCGGGACTAATAAGGACGAGCGGTACTTC. Translation: CASSQEGGIGTNKDERYF. This chain links TRBV4-1 with TRBJ2-7; D may be TRBD2 (7 bases). Germline V CDR1 and CDR2: MGHRA, YSYEKL. The CDR3 spans 18 residues.

The sample holds one count of this clonotype. The J gene is TRBJ2-7, the V gene TRBV2; 7 nucleotides match TRBD1. The CDR3 spans 16 residues. J was trimmed by 5 bases and V by 7 bases; bases with no gene match: 17. The germline V gene has CDR1 SNHLY and CDR2 FYNNEI. The CDR3 DNA follows: TGTGCCAGCAATGGAATAGGACAGGACGGAAAGAACGAGCAGTACTTC. It yields the protein CASNGIGQDGKNEQYF. Based on the CDR3 plus reference TRBV2 and TRBJ2-7, the full variable domain is EPEVTQTPSHQVTQMGQEVILRCVPISNHLYFYWYRQILGQKVEFLVSFYNNEISEKSEIFDDQFSVERPDGSNFTLKIRSTKLEDSAMYFCASNGIGQDGKNEQYFGPGTRLTVT.

This clonotype was counted ten times or more. The V gene is TRBV5-1, the J gene TRBJ1-2; tentative D call: TRBD1 (5 bases). CDR1 SGHRS and CDR2 YFSETQ come from the germline V gene. The V end was cut by 4 bases, the J end by 3 bases, with 22 bases between. The CDR3 sequence is 17 residues long. The CDR3 bases are TGCGCCAGCAGCCCCATACAAGGGGCGCGAAGGGACTATGGCTACACCTTC. This codes for CASSPIQGARRDYGYTF.

The V gene is TRBV9, the J gene TRBJ2-2; 8 bases are a match to TRBD2. The CDR3 consists of 17 residues. CDR1 SGDLS and CDR2 YYNGEE come from the germline V gene. The V and J ends lost 0 bases and 9 bases, in that order; junction bases with no gene match: 13. DNA of the CDR3: TGTGCCAGCAGCGTAGGCGGGGGGTCTCCGACGCCAAGGGAGCTGTTTTTT. Amino acid sequence: CASSVGGGSPTPRELFF.

The chain has TRBV30 and TRBJ2-5, with D possibly being TRBD2 (5 bases). The CDR3 sequence is 13 residues long. Germline assignment: CDR1 GTSNPN and CDR2 SVGIG (reference sequence). The V end was cut by 5 bases, the J end by 1 base, with 11 bases between. Here the CDR3 DNA reads TGTGCCTGGTCCCGCGGGTTCCAAGAGACCCAGTACTTC. Encoded protein: CAWSRGFQETQYF.

The rearrangement links TRBV29-1 to TRBJ2-6; D is perhaps TRBD1 (6 bases). The CDR3 runs to 13 residues. V gave up 7 bases and J gave up 2 bases, with 9 bases separating them. Germline V lookup: CDR1 SQVTM, CDR2 ANQGSEA. CDR3: CSGTGPGANVLTF. CDR3 in DNA: TGCAGCGGAACAGGGCCTGGGGCCAACGTCCTGACTTTC.

About this clonotype itself: A much larger clone lies one base from this, so it may be a read error. V gene TRBV7-9 combines with J gene TRBJ1-6, with 8 bases lining up with TRBD1. Germline-derived CDR1 and CDR2 are SEHNR and FQNEAQ (reference sequence). The CDR3 totals 19 residues. Trimming took 3 bases from V and 3 from J; bases not matched to a gene: 13. CDR3 loop: CASSFPRGQSSVYNSPLHF. CDR3 nucleotide sequence: TGTGCCAGCAGCTTTCCCAGGGGGCAGAGTTCGGTCTATAATTCACCCCTCCACTTT.

As concerns this clonotype: A read error may explain this, as a much larger clone is one base away. This sequence joins TRBV12-3 or TRBV12-4 and TRBJ2-7; 8 bases fit TRBD1. The CDR3 extends over 14 amino acids. The CDR3 DNA is TGTGTCAGCAATTCGGGACAGGCCTCCTACGAGCAGTACTTC. It yields the protein CVSNSGQASYEQYF.

The chain links TRBV18 to TRBJ2-5; D could derive from TRBD1 or TRBD2 (5 bases each). The CDR3 runs to 15 residues. The germline V and J ends were trimmed by 2 bases and 4 bases, with 14 bases remaining between them. Germline assignment: CDR1 KGHSH and CDR2 LQKENI. The CDR3 nucleotides read TGTGCCAGCTCACCAACCCCCGGGACCCTAGAGACCCAGTACTTC. Its protein is CASSPTPGTLETQYF.

This clonotype was seen at least ten times. The V gene is TRBV11-2, the J gene TRBJ2-5; D remains unclear. This CDR3 region has 15 residues. V lost 4 bases and J 2 bases, leaving 14 bases between the germline ends. CDR1 is SGHAT and CDR2 is FQNNGV in the germline V gene. CDR3 sequence (DNA): TGTGCCAGCAGCTGGACCCCGGACGGTCAAGAGACCCAGTACTTC. As protein: CASSWTPDGQETQYF.

The CDR3 here is CASSYQSWYGYTF. CDR3 nucleotides: TGTGCCAGCAGCTACCAATCCTGGTATGGCTACACCTTC. J is TRBJ1-2 and V is TRBV7-9; no definite D call. From germline, CDR1 is SEHNR and CDR2 FQNEAQ (reference sequence). This CDR3 region has 13 residues. V shed 4 bases and J shed 5 bases, with 11 bases lying between them.

Many counts were recorded for this clonotype. The J gene is TRBJ2-3, the V gene TRBV20-1; D unclear. Germline values: CDR1 DFQATT, CDR2 SNEGSKA (reference sequence). The germline V and J ends were trimmed by 2 bases and 2 bases, with 11 bases remaining between them. This CDR3 contains 14 residues. The CDR3 DNA follows: TGCAGTGCTAGAAGCCAGACATCCACAGATACGCAGTATTTT. Residues: CSARSQTSTDTQYF.

This chain links TRBV7-6 with TRBJ2-7; a possible D gene is TRBD1 (5 bases). The length of the CDR3 is 14 residues. The germline V gene has CDR1 SGHVS and CDR2 FNYEAQ. The V end was cut by 2 bases, the J end by 4 bases, with 12 bases between. CDR3 protein: CASSLQGSTYEQYF. The CDR3 bases are TGTGCCAGCAGCTTACAGGGTTCAACTTACGAGCAGTACTTC. The variable domain in full, completed from reference TRBV7-6 and TRBJ2-7, reads GAGVSQSPRYKVTKRGQDVALRCDPISGHVSLYWYRQALGQGPEFLTYFNYEAQQDKSGLPNDRFSAERPEGSISTLTIQRTEQRDSAMYRCASSLQGSTYEQYFGPGTRLTVT.

This clonotype has a count of ten or more. This rearrangement joins TRBV19 to TRBJ2-6, with D perhaps TRBD2 (6 bases). The V end was cut by 3 bases, the J end by 2 bases, with 8 bases between. The V gene's germline CDR1 is LNHDA and CDR2 SQIVND (reference sequence). The CDR3 runs to 15 residues. CDR3 sequence reads: CASSITGAGANVLTF. The CDR3 DNA reads TGTGCCAGTAGTATTACGGGGGCTGGGGCCAACGTCCTGACTTTC.

CDR3 nucleotides: TGTGCCAGCAGCCAAGTCGACACCTCAAACACTGAAGCTTTCTTT. As protein: CASSQVDTSNTEAFF. The rearrangement joins TRBV4-2 to TRBJ1-1; D uncertain. This CDR3 contains 15 residues. The germline V gene encodes CDR1 LGHNA and CDR2 YNFKEQ. Trimming took 1 base from V and 2 from J, leaving 11 bases between them.

This sequence joins TRBV19 and TRBJ2-3; D gene ambiguous. The germline CDR1 and CDR2 sequences are LNHDA and SQIVND (reference sequence). The CDR3 runs to 15 residues. V was pared by 6 bases and J by 4 bases, with 17 bases between. DNA of the CDR3: TGTGCCAGTAGGGACCGGGTCAGATCCGCAGATACGCAGTATTTT. This translates into CASRDRVRSADTQYF.

This clonotype was detected many times. V usage is TRBV5-1 and J usage is TRBJ2-2, with 12 bases aligning to TRBD2. CDR1 and CDR2 (germline): SGHRS, YFSETQ. This CDR3 contains 17 residues. V was clipped by 2 bases and J by 2 bases; unmatched bases: 4. CDR3 region: CASSFVTSGGNTGELFF. For the CDR3, the DNA is TGCGCCAGCAGCTTTGTGACTAGCGGGGGTAACACCGGGGAGCTGTTTTTT.

There are many counts of this clonotype. The chain joins TRBV6-1 to TRBJ2-7; D might be TRBD1 or TRBD2, each matching 5 bases. The V gene's germline CDR1 is MNHNS and CDR2 SASEGT. V was clipped by 2 bases and J by 5 bases, with 16 bases between them. This CDR3 is 15 amino acids long. Written as DNA, the CDR3 is TGTGCCAGCAGTGAATTTATCACCCTGGGGGACGAGCAGTACTTC. Its protein product is CASSEFITLGDEQYF.